A selection of T cell receptor beta chains follows, all from one sample in a study of blood T cell repertoires in COVID-19. TCRdb's copy holds only in-frame clones and misses some; the assay was immunoSEQ multiplex PCR. The sample lists about 120,000 clones; nearly 90% were seen once. The source material was peripheral blood. Every receptor here comes from a woman in her sixties or seventies with COVID-19, enrolled during active disease. Each CDR3 is given with its conserved first and last residue. A D gene is named only where the DNA matches it firmly. Not all rows give a size; the values are once, few, many and, for expanded clones, a class.

TRBJ2-3 | NA | TRBD2 | TRBV7-2 | 17 | TGTGCCAGCAGCCCACAGACTAGCAGCTGGGGTTTGGATACGCAGTATTTT | CASSPQTSSWGLDTQYF
TRBJ2-7 | NA | TRBD1 | TRBV5-4 | 15 | TGTGCCAGCAGCCCCGGGACAGGGAATCCCTACGAGCAGTACTTC | CASSPGTGNPYEQYF
TRBJ1-3 | NA | NA | TRBV2 | 12 | TGTGCCAGCAACCCAATGGAGGGGCCTATATATTTT | CASNPMEGPIYF
TRBJ1-1 | NA | NA | TRBV6-5 | 15 | TGTGCCAGCAGCCGGTCACAGAGCATGAACACTGAAGCTTTCTTT | CASSRSQSMNTEAFF
TRBJ1-6 | NA | NA | TRBV6-2/TRBV6-3 | 16 | TGTGCCAGCAGTTACCTCCCCAGAACCCGTGATTCACCCCTCCACTTT | CASSYLPRTRDSPLHF
TRBJ1-5 | NA | TRBD1 | TRBV12-5 | 17 | TGTGCTAGTGGCAGGGACAGGGGACAGTATAGCAATCAGCCCCAGCATTTT | CASGRDRGQYSNQPQHF
TRBJ2-4 | NA | TRBD2 | TRBV4-2 | 18 | TGTGCCAGCAGCCAAGTGCGGGGGGCTGGGGTGGGCAAAAACATTCAGTACTTC | CASSQVRGAGVGKNIQYF
TRBJ1-5 | NA | TRBD1 | TRBV5-6 | 13 | TGTGCCAGCAGCGGGACAGGGGGTCAGCCCCAGCATTTT | CASSGTGGQPQHF
TRBJ1-1 | NA | TRBD1 | TRBV4-3 | 15 | TGCGCCAGCAGTCCGGGACAGCCTATGAACACTGAAGCTTTCTTT | CASSPGQPMNTEAFF
TRBJ2-3 | NA | TRBD2 | TRBV7-2 | 16 | TGTGCCAGCGCTAGGGCTAGCGGGCCGAACACAGATACGCAGTATTTT | CASARASGPNTDTQYF
TRBJ2-3 | few | NA | TRBV7-9 | 14 | TGTGCCAGCAGCTTACGGAGCGCGGGAGATACGCAGTATTTT | CASSLRSAGDTQYF
TRBJ1-5 | once | NA | TRBV6-6 | 14 | TGTGCCAGCAGCCATGGGGAGTTGATTGAGCCCCAGCATTTT | CASSHGELIEPQHF
TRBJ1-1 | NA | NA | TRBV30 | 14 | TGTGCCTGGAAAAAGACTATGAGGAACACTGAAGCTTTCTTT | CAWKKTMRNTEAFF
TRBJ1-2 | few | NA | TRBV10-2 | 14 | TGCGCCAGCAGTGAGGATTCGGGGTTAAGTGGCTACACCTTC | CASSEDSGLSGYTF
TRBJ2-7 | NA | NA | TRBV5-1 | 13 | TGCGCCAGCAGCCCCGGGTCCCCGAGGGAGCAGTACTTC | CASSPGSPREQYF
TRBJ2-2 | NA | NA | TRBV30 | 15 | TGTGCCTGGCGGCCACTAGCTGAGTACACCGGGGAGCTGTTTTTT | CAWRPLAEYTGELFF
TRBJ1-6 | NA | TRBD1 | TRBV6-5 | 15 | TGTGCCAGCAGCCGATTGACAGGGGGCAATTCACCCCTCCACTTT | CASSRLTGGNSPLHF
TRBJ1-3 | NA | NA | TRBV7-8 | 14 | TGTGCCAGCAGCCGGGCGGGGTTCGGAAACACCATATATTTT | CASSRAGFGNTIYF
TRBJ2-5 | NA | NA | TRBV7-9 | 16 | TGTGCCAGCAGCTCCCAACTTTGGGGTAGGAGGGAGACCCAGTACTTC | CASSSQLWGRRETQYF
TRBJ2-7 | once | TRBD1 | TRBV19 | 13 | TGTGCCAGTAGTACAGGGACAGTCTACGAGCAGTACTTC | CASSTGTVYEQYF
TRBJ1-2 | NA | NA | TRBV18 | 15 | TGTGCCAGCTCACCACAGTACTCCCGCGGCTATGGCTACACCTTC | CASSPQYSRGYGYTF